One and the same sample provided the 13 T cell receptor beta chains below, sequenced in a study of tissue T cells after allogeneic stem cell transplantation. The time point is: mouse harvest day 14 after allogeneic transplant. The graft held 10^6 splenic CD5+ T cells and 10^7 T-cell-depleted bone marrow cells. The method was immunoSEQ multiplex PCR; TCRdb's version includes in-frame clones alone and lacks a portion of them. Of nearly 7,000 clones in the sample, roughly a third were seen once. Sequencing used skin. The receptors originated from a female BALB/c mouse given C57BL/6 T cells with graft-versus-host disease after an allogeneic hematopoietic cell transplant.

About this clone itself: The gene names here belong to mouse. The CDR3 end falls 1 residue outside the read, so it is completed with the germline J gene. The rearrangement uses TRBV1 and TRBJ1-1; a weak D match, TRBD1 (5 bases). Germline V gene data show CDR1 as NSQYPW and CDR2 as LRSPGD (reference sequence). The CDR3 covers 14 residues. The ends were cut back, 2 bases at V and 1 base at J, with 8 bases in the middle. The DNA read from the CDR3 is TGCACCTGCAGTGCAAGACAGAAAAACACAGAAGTCTTC. This sequence encodes CTCSARQKNTEVF. The whole CDR3 region reads CTCSARQKNTEVFF. The variable domain in full, completed from reference TRBV1 and TRBJ1-1, reads VTLLEQNPRWRLVPRGQAVNLRCILKNSQYPWMSWYQQDLQKQLQWLFTLRSPGDKEVKSLPGADYLATRVTDTELRLQVANMSQGRTLYCTCSARQKNTEVFFGKGTRLTVV.

Of note for this clone: Germline and genes here are mouse. The sequence runs out 1 residue before the end of the CDR3; the remainder is reconstructed from the germline J gene. The chain couples TRBV13-2 to TRBJ2-7; 9 bases match TRBD1. This CDR3 has 12 amino acids. The ends lost 5 bases at V and 4 bases at J; junction bases unmatched: 1. Germline loops: CDR1 NNHNN, CDR2 SYGAGS (reference sequence). CDR3 residues: CASGGQGYEQYF. The CDR3 DNA, read in part, is TGTGCCAGCGGGGGACAGGGTTATGAACAGTAC.

About this clone itself: Mouse germline and gene names are used. The CDR3 end falls 1 residue outside the read, so it is completed with the germline J gene. The genes are TRBV3 and TRBJ2-2; 9 bases fit TRBD2. Germline assignment: CDR1 SNHLY and CDR2 FYNGKV (reference sequence). The J segment lost 4 bases and the V segment lost 3 bases, leaving 3 bases of the junction unmatched. This CDR3 spans 15 amino acids. Here the CDR3 reads CASSFDWGSTGQLYF. The CDR3 DNA, read in part, is TGTGCCAGCAGCTTTGACTGGGGGTCCACCGGGCAGCTCTAC.

A note on this clone: All gene names here are mouse names. The CDR3 end is not reached by the read, which stops 1 residue before it; the germline J gene fills it in. The rearrangement uses TRBV3 and TRBJ2-7; 12 bases fit TRBD2. The germline V gene encodes CDR1 SNHLY and CDR2 FYNGKV (reference sequence). Trimming took 1 base from V and 4 from J; bases not matched to a gene: 2. CDR3 length: 15 amino acids. Partial CDR3 DNA: TGTGCCAGCAGCTTAGTGGGACTGGGGGGTTATGAACAGTAC. Protein: CASSLVGLGGYEQY. The CDR3 as a whole reads CASSLVGLGGYEQYF.

As for this clone: The listed genes are named as in mouse. The CDR3 end falls 1 residue outside the read, so it is completed with the germline J gene. This chain connects TRBV19 to TRBJ1-2, with TRBD1 identical over 10 bases. The germline gives CDR1 FNHDT, CDR2 SITEND (reference sequence). With 5 bases clipped from V and 4 bases from J, the junction kept 2 bases outside the gene matches. This CDR3 is built from 13 residues. The sequenced CDR3 bases are TGTGCCAGCAGGACAGGGGGCGGCTCCGACTACACC. Its translation is CASRTGGGSDYT. In full, the CDR3 reads CASRTGGGSDYTF. Together with reference TRBV19 and TRBJ1-2, the CDR3 gives the full variable domain: GGIITQTPKFLIGQEGQKLTLKCQQNFNHDTMYWYRQDSGKGLRLIYYSITENDLQKGDLSEGYDASREKKSSFSLTVTSAQKNEMAVFLCASRTGGGSDYTFGSGTRLLVI.

For this clone: The gene names given are mouse names. From the germline J gene comes the end of the CDR3, since the read stops 1 residue before it. V gene TRBV3 combines with J gene TRBJ2-5; 7 nucleotides match TRBD2. The length of the CDR3 is 14 residues. The germline V gene has CDR1 SNHLY and CDR2 FYNGKV (reference sequence). V lost 8 bases to trimming and J lost 0 bases; unmatched junction nucleotides: 5. CDR3 DNA (partial): TGTGCCAGCGCTGGGGGTTTTAACCAAGACACCCAGTAC. This sequence encodes CASAGGFNQDTQY. The full CDR3 reads CASAGGFNQDTQYF.

This clone is categorized as medium-sized. The germline and genes are mouse ones. With the read ending 1 residue before the CDR3 end, the germline J gene is used to fill in that end. V and J are TRBV26 and TRBJ1-2; 8 bases agree with TRBD1. The V gene's germline CDR1 is KGHPV and CDR2 FQNQEV (reference sequence). V trimming: 5 bases; J trimming: 3 bases; junction bases outside the gene matches: 5. This CDR3 region has 14 residues. The covered CDR3 bases are TGTGCCAGCAGTATACAGGGGGGATACTCCGACTACACC. Translating it yields CASSIQGGYSDYT. The complete CDR3 protein is CASSIQGGYSDYTF.

This clone is categorized as medium-sized. Gene names refer to mouse genes. Read sequence stops 1 residue before the CDR3 end, and the germline J gene provides the missing end. The V and J genes are TRBV26 and TRBJ2-4, with D possibly TRBD1 on 6 matching bases. The germline gives CDR1 KGHPV, CDR2 FQNQEV (reference sequence). V shed 5 bases and J shed 3 bases, with 9 bases lying between them. The CDR3 loop spans 13 amino acids. The CDR3 loop reads CASSVGQQNTLYF. The CDR3 DNA, read in part, is TGTGCCAGCAGTGTGGGACAACAAAACACCTTGTAC.

Points on this clone: Mouse names are used for the genes. The read ends 1 residue before the CDR3 terminus; that terminus is restored from the germline J gene. The V gene is TRBV23, the J gene TRBJ1-2; the table's TRBD1 call for D was not verified on the DNA. In germline, CDR1 is KGHTA, CDR2 FQNQQP. The CDR3 has 14 amino acids. The part of the CDR3 DNA that was read is TGCTCCAGCAGTCAAAAGACAGGGAACTCCGACTACACC. It is translated as CSSSQKTGNSDYT. The full CDR3 protein reads CSSSQKTGNSDYTF.

About this clone itself: The germline and genes are mouse ones. The read terminates 1 residue before the CDR3 end, so the remaining end is supplied by the germline J gene. This sample includes further DNA sequences coding for the same CDR3. V is TRBV26 and J is TRBJ2-3; D uncertain. With 4 bases removed from V and 0 bases from J, the gap between germline ends came to 5 bases. CDR3 size: 13 residues. Germline-derived CDR1 and CDR2 are KGHPV and FQNQEV (reference sequence). CDR3 protein: CASSPSSAETLYF. The sequenced CDR3 bases are TGTGCCAGCAGTCCGAGTAGTGCAGAAACGCTGTAT.

This clone has a handful of counts. The genes are named according to mouse. The read comes to an end 1 residue before the CDR3 does, leaving the germline J gene to fill in the end. The chain joins TRBV31 to TRBJ1-4; 8 bases are a match to TRBD1. Germline V CDR1 and CDR2: GKSSPN, SITVG. The ends lost 0 bases at V and 4 bases at J; junction bases unmatched: 4. The CDR3 extends over 15 amino acids. CDR3 DNA, as far as it was read: TGTGCCTGGAGTCTAAACAGGGGGTACAACGAAAGATTATTT. Protein: CAWSLNRGYNERLF. The complete CDR3 reads CAWSLNRGYNERLFF. The full variable domain, rest sourced from reference TRBV31 and TRBJ1-4, is AQTIHQWPVAEIKAVGSPLSLGCTIKGKSSPNLYWYWQATGGTLQQLFYSITVGQVESVVQLNLSASRPKDDQFILSTEKLLLSHSGFYLCAWSLNRGYNERLFFGHGTKLSVL.

As concerns this clone: Germline and genes here are mouse. The read finishes 1 residue shy of the CDR3 end, and the germline J gene is used to complete it. This chain joins TRBV26 and TRBJ2-3, with TRBD2 matching over 7 bases. The V segment lost 3 bases and the J segment 0 bases; nucleotides outside the gene matches: 3. This CDR3 comprises 15 residues. The V gene's germline CDR1 is KGHPV and CDR2 FQNQEV (reference sequence). CDR3 residues: CASSLGGTSAETLYF. The DNA read from the CDR3 is TGTGCCAGCAGTCTTGGGGGGACTAGTGCAGAAACGCTGTAT.

Points on this clone: Mouse gene names and germline throughout. Read coverage stops 1 residue before the CDR3 terminus; the germline J gene supplies the remainder. This chain links TRBV19 with TRBJ2-3, with TRBD1 matching 8 bases. The V segment lost 7 bases and the J segment 1 base; nucleotides outside the gene matches: 5. Germline V gives CDR1 FNHDT, CDR2 SITEND (reference sequence). The length of the CDR3 is 14 residues. CDR3 DNA (partial): TGTGCCAGCGACAGGGGAGGGCGTGCAGAAACGCTGTAT. Translating gives CASDRGGRAETLY. The entire CDR3 sequence reads CASDRGGRAETLYF. Full variable domain (rest looked up from reference TRBV19 and TRBJ2-3): GGIITQTPKFLIGQEGQKLTLKCQQNFNHDTMYWYRQDSGKGLRLIYYSITENDLQKGDLSEGYDASREKKSSFSLTVTSAQKNEMAVFLCASDRGGRAETLYFGSGTRLTVL.